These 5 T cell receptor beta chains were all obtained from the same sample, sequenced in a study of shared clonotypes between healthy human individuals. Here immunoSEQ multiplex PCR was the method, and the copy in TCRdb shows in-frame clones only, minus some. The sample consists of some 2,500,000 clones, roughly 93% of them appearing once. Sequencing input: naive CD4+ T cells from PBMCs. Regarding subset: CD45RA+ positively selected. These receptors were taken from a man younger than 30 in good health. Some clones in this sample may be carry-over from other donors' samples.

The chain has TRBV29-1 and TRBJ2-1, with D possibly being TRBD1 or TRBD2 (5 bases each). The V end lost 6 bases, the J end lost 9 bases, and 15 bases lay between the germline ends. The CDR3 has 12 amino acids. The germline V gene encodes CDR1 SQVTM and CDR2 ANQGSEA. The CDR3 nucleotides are TGCAGCGTGGGGTGGGGGTTTGGTGAGCAGTTCTTC. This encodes CSVGWGFGEQFF.

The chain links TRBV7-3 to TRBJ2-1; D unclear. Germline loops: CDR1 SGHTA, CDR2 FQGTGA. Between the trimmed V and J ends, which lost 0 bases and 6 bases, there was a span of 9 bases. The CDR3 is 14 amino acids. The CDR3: CASSLTLTRNEQFF. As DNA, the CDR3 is TGTGCCAGCAGCTTAACGTTAACCCGCAATGAGCAGTTCTTC.

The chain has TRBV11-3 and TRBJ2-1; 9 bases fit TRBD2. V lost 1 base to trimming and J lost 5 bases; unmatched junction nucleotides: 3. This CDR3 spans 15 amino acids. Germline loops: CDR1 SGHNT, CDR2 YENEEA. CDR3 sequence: CASSLGTSVHNEQFF. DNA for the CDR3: TGTGCCAGCAGCTTAGGGACTAGCGTACACAATGAGCAGTTCTTC.

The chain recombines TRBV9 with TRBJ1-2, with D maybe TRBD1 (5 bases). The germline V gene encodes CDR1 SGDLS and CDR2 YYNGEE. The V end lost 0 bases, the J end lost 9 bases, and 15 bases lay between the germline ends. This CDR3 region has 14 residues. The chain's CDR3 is CASSVVQALRSYTF. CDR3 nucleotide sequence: TGTGCCAGCAGCGTAGTACAGGCACTAAGGAGCTACACCTTC.

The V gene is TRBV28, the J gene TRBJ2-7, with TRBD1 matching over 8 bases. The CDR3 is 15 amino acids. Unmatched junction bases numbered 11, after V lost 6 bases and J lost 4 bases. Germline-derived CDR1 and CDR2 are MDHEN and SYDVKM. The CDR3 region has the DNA TGTGCCAGCAGCCCAAGGGGGACAGGCGGGTACGAGCAGTACTTC. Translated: CASSPRGTGGYEQYF.